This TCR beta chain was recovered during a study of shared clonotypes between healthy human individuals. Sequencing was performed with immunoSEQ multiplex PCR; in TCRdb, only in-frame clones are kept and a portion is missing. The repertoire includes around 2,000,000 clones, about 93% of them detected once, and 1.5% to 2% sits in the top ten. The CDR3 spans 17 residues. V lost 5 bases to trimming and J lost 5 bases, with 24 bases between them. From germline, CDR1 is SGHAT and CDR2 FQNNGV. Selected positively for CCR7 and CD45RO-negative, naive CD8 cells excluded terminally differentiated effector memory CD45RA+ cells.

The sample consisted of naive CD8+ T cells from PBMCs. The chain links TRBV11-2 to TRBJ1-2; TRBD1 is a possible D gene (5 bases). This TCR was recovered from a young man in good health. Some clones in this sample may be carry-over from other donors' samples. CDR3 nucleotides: TGTGCCAGCAGCCGGCCATCGGCAGGGCAAACTGGGTATGGCTACACCTTC. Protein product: CASSRPSAGQTGYGYTF.